This T cell receptor beta chain appears in the sequencing data of a study of cytomegalovirus exposure and HLA in healthy donors. Study in general: About 179 million T cells yielded some 120 million unique TCR beta sequences in earlier analysis. The study's findings and limits: Accurate predictions that matched the HLA-A and HLA-B alleles of most subjects were reportedly made from TCR beta sequences. With further analysis later on, most CMV-associated TCR beta chains appeared HLA-restricted.

This clone was observed a few times. Its antigen is unknown. The V and J ends lost 5 bases and 0 bases, in that order; junction bases with no gene match: 5. Germline V gene sequence: CDR1 SQVTM, CDR2 ANQGSEA. The CDR3 is 14 residues long. PCR primers comprised 60 Vbeta and 13 Jbeta primers. In the original workflow: In a later analysis, the count reached 80 million or so unique TCR beta chains, with roughly 11 million shared. Produced via immunoSEQ multiplex PCR; TCRdb's table is partial and in-frame only. The DNA was the basis for D and trimming; V, J and clone size are from that table. Of 130,000 to 150,000 clones in the sample, more than 65% were seen once.

This sequence was found in a man aged 30-40 years in good health and CMV-seropositive. Sequencing was performed on PBMCs. V and J are TRBV29-1 and TRBJ2-7; 9 nucleotides agree with TRBD1. The CDR3 DNA reads as TGCAGCGTTATCCGGGACAGGGACTCCTACGAGCAGTACTTC. This gives the protein CSVIRDRDSYEQYF.